This T cell receptor (beta chain) was retrieved from a study of T cell repertoires in aging, cancer and after chemotherapy. At the level of the study: Glioblastoma patients receiving temozolomide-based therapy gave paired samples before and after chemotherapy.

TCR beta rearrangements were amplified from peripheral blood genomic DNA. Study results and caveats: In cancer patients, declining TCR diversity with age involved lost richness and lost evenness. Age-matched healthy donors had significantly more diverse, less clonal blood TCR repertoires than untreated cancer patients. Rebound thymic output was suggested by rising median generation probability during chemotherapy in each cancer cohort.

Rearranged V-D-J TRB sequences were amplified with a mixed TRB-A/B primer pool. One entry per CDR3 protein, called by TCRdb with MiXCR from the multiplex PCR reads. The sample carries several thousand distinct CDR3 sequences, around 70% recorded once. There are 18 residues in the CDR3. V was pared by 5 bases and J by 2 bases, with 9 bases of the junction left unmatched. The germline CDR1 and CDR2 sequences are MNHEY and SVGEGT. As to this clonotype: Its cognate antigen is unknown.

This TCR came from a human donor with a solid tumor. This chain links TRBV6-2 or TRBV6-3 with TRBJ2-2; 12 nucleotides align to TRBD2. Sequencing was carried out using blood. Here the CDR3 DNA reads TGTGCCAGCAGTAACGGACTAGCGGGGTGGATAAACACCGGGGAGCTGTTTTTT. It codes for CASSNGLAGWINTGELFF.